These 9 T cell receptor beta chains were all obtained from the same sample, sequenced in a study of T-cell memory formation after mild COVID-19. TCRdb itself ran the 5' RACE reads through MiXCR, one entry per CDR3 protein. The sample shows under 150,000 distinct CDR3 sequences, 15% to 20% of them seen only once. The sample consisted of PBMCs or a T cell subset sorted from them (not recorded which). The origin of the receptors is an adult woman who had mild COVID-19 (a few samples of this study predate the infection). Cell type and time point are not known.

This clonotype appeared a few times. The chain recombines TRBV4-2 with TRBJ1-5, with D uncertain. This CDR3 spans 17 amino acids. Deletions cut 2 bases from V and 1 base from J, with 15 bases between. Germline V CDR1 and CDR2: LGHNA, YNFKEQ. In DNA, the CDR3 is TGTGCCAGCAGCCAAACGGCGGCGCAGCTCAGCAATCAGCCCCAGCATTTT. Amino acids: CASSQTAAQLSNQPQHF.

The chain couples TRBV5-4 to TRBJ2-7, with 7 bases lining up with TRBD2. With 0 bases clipped from V and 2 bases from J, the junction kept 11 bases outside the gene matches. There are 17 residues in the CDR3. Germline CDR1 is SGHNT and CDR2 is YYREEE (reference sequence). CDR3 residues: CASSLAVGRGPAYEQYF. CDR3 bases: TGTGCCAGCAGCTTGGCAGTTGGGAGGGGACCAGCCTACGAGCAGTACTTC.

On this clonotype: In this CDR3 the conserved last residue, phenylalanine or tryptophan, is missing, so a read error is likely. This chain links TRBV2 with TRBJ2-7, with D perhaps assigned TRBD1 or TRBD2 (6 bases each). V lost 6 bases and J 2 bases, leaving 26 bases between the germline ends. The CDR3 consists of 18 residues. Germline V gene sequence: CDR1 SNHLY, CDR2 FYNNEI. CDR3 loop: CASSVQGGVSQLAYEQYL. The CDR3 DNA reads as TGTGCCAGCAGCGTACAGGGAGGCGTATCCCAGTTGGCCTACGAGCAGTACTTA.

This clonotype occurred a few times. The chain links TRBV30 to TRBJ2-2, with D perhaps matching TRBD1 (6 bases). From germline, CDR1 is GTSNPN and CDR2 SVGIG (reference sequence). Trimming removed 5 bases from V and 1 base from J, with 8 bases in between. The CDR3 runs 13 residues. CDR3 in DNA: TGTGCCTGGTTGACAGGGAACACCGGGGAGCTGTTTTTT. It codes for CAWLTGNTGELFF.

This clonotype was detected ten times or more. CDR3 sequence: CASSLTGMNTEAFF. As DNA, the CDR3 is TGTGCCAGCAGTTTGACAGGGATGAACACTGAAGCTTTCTTT. The chain employs TRBV27 and TRBJ1-1; TRBD1 matches at 7 bases. Germline V lookup: CDR1 MNHEY, CDR2 SMNVEV (reference sequence). V lost 3 bases and J lost 0; bases outside the gene matches: 1. CDR3 length: 14 amino acids.

In its sample, this clonotype was seen a few times. The V call is TRBV5-1, the J call TRBJ2-7; no reliable D call. CDR1 and CDR2 (germline): SGHRS, YFSETQ. The CDR3 extends over 16 amino acids. Trimming stripped 4 bases from V and 0 bases from J, with 17 bases between. The CDR3 nucleotides are TGCGCCAGCAGCCCCCTGTGGTTGGGCGGCTCCTACGAGCAGTACTTC. This gives the protein CASSPLWLGGSYEQYF.

In this sample, this clonotype turned up a few times. V is TRBV6-2 or TRBV6-3 and J is TRBJ2-3, with TRBD1 matching 10 bases. The germline V gene encodes CDR1 MNHEY and CDR2 SVGEGT. This CDR3 comprises 15 residues. Losses at the gene ends were 5 bases for V and 4 bases for J; bases not matched to a gene: 6. The DNA for the CDR3 is TGTGCCAGCAGTGGACAGGGGGATCGTCCAGATACGCAGTATTTT. Amino acid sequence: CASSGQGDRPDTQYF.

The chain is built from TRBV12-3 or TRBV12-4 and TRBJ2-1, with D tentatively TRBD2 (6 bases). Trimming cost V 7 bases and J 0 bases, with 13 bases left between them. The CDR3 spans 15 residues. The CDR3 sequence is CASTLGGSSYNEQFF. As DNA, the CDR3 is TGTGCCAGCACCTTGGGGGGTAGCTCCTACAATGAGCAGTTCTTC.

This clonotype was counted many times. The chain links TRBV5-4 to TRBJ1-1; D perhaps matches TRBD1 (5 bases). From germline, CDR1 is SGHNT and CDR2 YYREEE (reference sequence). The CDR3 runs to 16 residues. V lost 3 bases and J lost 0, with 15 bases in between. CDR3 amino acids: CASSWGGRGMNTEAFF. CDR3 in DNA: TGTGCCAGCAGCTGGGGGGGAAGGGGAATGAACACTGAAGCTTTCTTT.